These 18 T cell receptor beta chains were sequenced from one sample in a study of beta chain features in type 1 diabetes. cDNA synthesis used the whole RNA isolate, giving expressed TCRB sequences. Sequencing used immunoSEQ multiplex PCR; TCRdb keeps in-frame clones, though not all of them. The table includes about 620,000 clones, around 16% detected once. Sequenced input: naive CD4+ T cells from blood. The source is a man younger than 35 in good health.

The chain has TRBV9 and TRBJ2-1; maybe TRBD2 (5 bases). The CDR3 sequence is 16 residues long. From germline, CDR1 is SGDLS and CDR2 YYNGEE. V was pared by 0 bases and J by 6 bases, with 16 bases between. The CDR3 sequence: CASSVDKRLSANEQFF. The CDR3 region has the DNA TGTGCCAGCAGCGTAGACAAGCGGCTCTCCGCCAATGAGCAGTTCTTC.

The chain combines TRBV4-2 with TRBJ1-1, with D maybe TRBD1 (5 bases). Between the trimmed V and J ends, which lost 1 base and 4 bases, there was a span of 13 bases. The CDR3 contains 15 residues. Per germline, CDR1 LGHNA and CDR2 YNFKEQ. This CDR3 reads CASSQVEGEGTEAFF. The DNA of the CDR3 is TGTGCCAGCAGCCAAGTTGAAGGGGAGGGCACTGAAGCTTTCTTT.

A few counts support this clone. This chain uses TRBV5-1 with TRBJ2-1; 8 nucleotides line up with TRBD1. In germline, CDR1 is SGHRS, CDR2 YFSETQ. The CDR3 is made up of 16 amino acids. V lost 4 bases to trimming and J lost 5 bases; unmatched junction nucleotides: 11. Here the CDR3 reads CASSVSGTGVDNEQFF. CDR3 DNA: TGCGCCAGCAGCGTGTCCGGGACAGGCGTTGACAATGAGCAGTTCTTC. Based on the CDR3 plus reference TRBV5-1 and TRBJ2-1, the full variable domain is KAGVTQTPRYLIKTRGQQVTLSCSPISGHRSVSWYQQTPGQGLQFLFEYFSETQRNKGNFPGRFSGRQFSNSRSEMNVSTLELGDSALYLCASSVSGTGVDNEQFFGPGTRLTVL.

The chain couples TRBV7-9 to TRBJ1-1; D gene unclear. The CDR3 is 15 residues long. CDR1 and CDR2 from the germline V gene are SEHNR and FQNEAQ (reference sequence). Deletions cut 5 bases from V and 0 bases from J, with 13 bases between. The CDR3 is CASSGVRGMNTEAFF. The CDR3 DNA reads as TGTGCCAGCAGCGGGGTGCGAGGGATGAACACTGAAGCTTTCTTT.

In nucleotides, the CDR3 is TGCGCCAGCAGTGAACAGGGGTATACGCAGTATTTT. It is translated as CASSEQGYTQYF. The chain uses TRBV10-2 and TRBJ2-3; 7 bases are a match to TRBD1. Germline V gene lookup returns CDR1 WSHSY and CDR2 SAAADI. This CDR3 region has 12 residues. Trimming removed 3 bases from V and 7 bases from J; junction bases left unmatched: 1.

This clone was seen a few times. The CDR3 DNA reads as TGTGCCAGCAGCCCCAGAACGAACACTGAAGCTTTCTTT. Translated, it gives CASSPRTNTEAFF. This sequence joins TRBV4-2 and TRBJ1-1; no firm D call. Trimming took off 4 bases at V and 1 base at J, with 7 bases between the two ends. The CDR3 has 13 residues. Germline CDR1 reads LGHNA; CDR2 reads YNFKEQ.

Only a few counts were recorded for this clone. The J gene is TRBJ2-2, the V gene TRBV9; the D is unclear. CDR1 SGDLS and CDR2 YYNGEE come from the germline V gene. The CDR3 length is 14 residues. V gave up 2 bases and J gave up 0 bases, with 5 bases separating them. The CDR3, as DNA: TGTGCCAGCAGCGTCTTGACGAACACCGGGGAGCTGTTTTTT. Protein sequence: CASSVLTNTGELFF.

J is TRBJ1-2 and V is TRBV7-2; D remains ambiguous. V was cut by 5 bases and J by 5 bases, with 12 bases left in between. Germline assignment: CDR1 SGHTA and CDR2 FQGNSA. CDR3 size: 13 residues. As DNA, the CDR3 is TGTGCCAGCAGCGTCGGTGGGGTTTATGGCTACACCTTC. It is translated as CASSVGGVYGYTF.

This clone was detected only a few times. The V gene is TRBV16, the J gene TRBJ2-5; D gene unclear. Germline lookup yields CDR1 KGHSY and CDR2 FQNENV. Trimming stripped 0 bases from V and 5 bases from J, with 4 bases between. This CDR3 has 12 residues. The CDR3 is CASSQSGETQYF. DNA of the CDR3: TGTGCCAGCAGCCAATCGGGGGAGACCCAGTACTTC.

V and J are TRBV28 and TRBJ2-7, with D tentatively TRBD2 (5 bases). The ends were cut back, 2 bases at V and 7 bases at J, with 9 bases in the middle. The CDR3 has 12 residues. The germline gives CDR1 MDHEN, CDR2 SYDVKM. The CDR3 coding sequence is TGTGCCAGCAGTTTAGAGCAGCGGGAGCAGTACTTC. Amino acids: CASSLEQREQYF.

V is TRBV5-4 and J is TRBJ1-1; D may be TRBD1 (5 bases). The germline gives CDR1 SGHNT, CDR2 YYREEE (reference sequence). The CDR3 contains 14 residues. V was pared by 6 bases and J by 5 bases, with 17 bases between. CDR3 DNA: TGTGCCAGCATCAACCCCTCGGGGGGGACTGAAGCTTTCTTT. Residues: CASINPSGGTEAFF.

The chain uses TRBV5-4 and TRBJ2-7, with D perhaps matching TRBD2 (6 bases). The CDR3 is 15 residues long. Between the trimmed V and J ends, which lost 4 bases and 2 bases, there was a span of 16 bases. Germline CDR1 and CDR2: SGHNT and YYREEE (reference sequence). The CDR3 coding sequence is TGTGCCAGCAGCCTTATACTAGCCGCTACCTACGAGCAGTACTTC. Translating it yields CASSLILAATYEQYF.

The genes are TRBV29-1 and TRBJ1-2; D perhaps matches TRBD1 (6 bases). Looked up from germline, CDR1 is SQVTM and CDR2 is ANQGSEA. Trimming removed 7 bases at V and 0 bases at J, with 12 bases between. The CDR3 contains 13 residues. CDR3 protein: CSGRDTTNYGYTF. The CDR3 DNA sequence: TGCAGCGGGCGGGACACCACTAACTATGGCTACACCTTC.

This clone occurred a few times. The gene calls are TRBV28 and TRBJ2-3; a weak D match, TRBD1 (7 bases). V lost 6 bases and J lost 5, with 15 bases in between. The CDR3 length is 14 residues. Germline V gene lookup returns CDR1 MDHEN and CDR2 SYDVKM. Written as DNA, the CDR3 is TGTGCCAGCAGGCAGGGGGGTTCGGTAGATACGCAGTATTTT. Its protein is CASRQGGSVDTQYF.

This clone was observed a few times. The chain has TRBV5-6 and TRBJ1-2; 9 nucleotides align to TRBD1. CDR3 length: 15 residues. The V gene's germline CDR1 is SGHDT and CDR2 YYEEEE. V dropped 4 bases and J dropped 8; count of bases not matched to a gene: 12. The CDR3 DNA is TGTGCCAGCAGCGGTCCGGGACAGGGACCTCGGGGCTACACCTTC. It is translated as CASSGPGQGPRGYTF.

A few counts support this clone. The chain has TRBV28 and TRBJ1-2, with a tentative D call TRBD1 (5 bases). Germline CDR1 MDHEN, CDR2 SYDVKM. The CDR3 runs 15 residues. Trimming took 3 bases from V and 0 from J, leaving 11 bases between them. The CDR3 here is CASSFIRGSNYGYTF. CDR3 bases: TGTGCCAGCAGTTTTATCCGGGGCTCTAACTATGGCTACACCTTC.

The CDR3 DNA is TGCAGCGTTAGGTTCGCAGCCTATGGCTACACCTTC. The encoded protein is CSVRFAAYGYTF. The rearrangement uses TRBV29-1 and TRBJ1-2; D remains unclear. Trimming took 5 bases from V and 4 from J, leaving 11 bases between them. CDR1 and CDR2 from the germline V gene are SQVTM and ANQGSEA. The CDR3 is 12 residues long.

The chain combines TRBV29-1 with TRBJ2-3; D is perhaps TRBD2 (5 bases). The germline CDR1 and CDR2 sequences are SQVTM and ANQGSEA. The germline V and J ends were trimmed by 6 bases and 5 bases, with 15 bases remaining between them. There are 13 residues in the CDR3. Here the CDR3 reads CSVSDLAGDTQYF. For the CDR3, the DNA is TGCAGCGTCTCAGATCTTGCGGGAGATACGCAGTATTTT.